This T cell receptor beta chain was sequenced in a study of control samples from healthy donors and cancer patients. The protocol was immunoSEQ multiplex PCR, while the TCRdb copy is restricted to in-frame clones and leaves out a portion. The table includes around 50,000 clones, around nine tenths detected once. Sample: PBMCs. The sequence came from a man between 35 and 55 years old with colorectal cancer.

Written as DNA, the CDR3 is TGCAGCGTTTTACTGACCCCATTATTCGGCGAAAAACTGTTTTTT. Protein product: CSVLLTPLFGEKLFF. This sequence joins TRBV29-1 and TRBJ1-4; D unclear. The CDR3 spans 15 residues. Germline CDR1 SQVTM, CDR2 ANQGSEA. V shed 5 bases and J shed 8 bases, with 21 bases lying between them.